The clone carrying this T cell receptor (beta chain) was detected only a few times. This CDR3 has 14 amino acids. CDR1 is MNHNY and CDR2 is SVGAGI in the germline V gene (reference sequence). V shed 10 bases and J shed 5 bases, with 18 bases lying between them. The data derive from a study of cytomegalovirus exposure and HLA in healthy donors. The PCR made use of 60 Vbeta and 13 Jbeta primers. The data were produced by immunoSEQ multiplex PCR, yet TCRdb's version contains in-frame clones alone and is incomplete. The sample records roughly 97,000 clones, roughly a tenth being singletons. Sequencing was done on a sample of PBMCs. The sequence derives from a man aged 45 to 65 in good health and CMV-seropositive. This chain links TRBV6-6 with TRBJ2-1; maybe TRBD1 (6 bases). The CDR3 loop reads CATGDRRLNNEQFF. The CDR3 DNA reads as TGTGCCACAGGCGACAGGAGACTTAACAATGAGCAGTTCTTC.